The present TCR beta chain was sequenced within a study of CD8 T cells in Susac syndrome. CD8+ and CD4+ T cells from blood underwent TCR beta sequencing, which was carried out in a high-throughput format. Germline V gene sequence: CDR1 GTSNPN, CDR2 SVGIG (reference sequence). The CDR3 length is 12 residues. Trimming cost V 3 bases and J 5 bases, with 11 bases left between them. With random hexamers, reverse transcription was performed on about 0.45 to 1 ug of RNA. TCRdb reprocessed the immunoSEQ multiplex PCR reads with MiXCR, giving one entry per CDR3 protein. This sample yields 250,000 to 300,000 distinct CDR3 sequences, of which approximately 85% are seen a single time; 0.11% belongs to the top ten.

This clonotype was obtained from a human donor with multiple sclerosis. The rearrangement links TRBV30 to TRBJ2-7, with D perhaps TRBD2 (5 bases). The sample was CD8+ T cells from PBMCs. The chain's CDR3 is CAWSPWRDEQYF. The CDR3 nucleotides read TGTGCCTGGAGCCCCTGGCGGGACGAGCAGTACTTC.